This entry lists 21 T cell receptor beta chains sequenced from one sample in a study of cytomegalovirus exposure and HLA in healthy donors. The PCR was carried out with 60 Vbeta primers and 13 Jbeta primers. The repertoire was sequenced with immunoSEQ multiplex PCR; TCRdb's copy has only in-frame clones and lacks some. The profile shows 150,000 to 200,000 clones, roughly 80% of them singletons. The sample was PBMCs. The receptors originated from a woman in her forties or fifties in good health and CMV-seropositive.

The rearrangement joins TRBV19 to TRBJ2-1, with D perhaps TRBD1 (6 bases). V shed 3 bases and J shed 3 bases, with 15 bases lying between them. Germline CDR1 reads LNHDA; CDR2 reads SQIVND (reference sequence). This CDR3 spans 16 amino acids. For the CDR3, the DNA is TGTGCCAGTAGTATTAAGGGGGTTCTTCACTACAATGAGCAGTTCTTC. Protein: CASSIKGVLHYNEQFF.

The V call is TRBV18, the J call TRBJ1-2; a weak D match, TRBD1 (6 bases). Germline CDR1 KGHSH, CDR2 LQKENI. The CDR3 contains 14 residues. Trimming removed 0 bases at V and 8 bases at J, with 13 bases between. Here the CDR3 DNA reads TGTGCCAGCTCACCACCGTTAACAGGGTACGGCTACACCTTC. Amino acids: CASSPPLTGYGYTF.

The chain carries TRBV29-1 and TRBJ1-1; D possibly corresponds to TRBD1 (5 bases). Trimming cost V 7 bases and J 5 bases, with 17 bases left between them. The CDR3 is made up of 13 amino acids. Germline lookup yields CDR1 SQVTM and CDR2 ANQGSEA. CDR3 sequence: CSADSIGGTEAFF. Here the CDR3 DNA reads TGCAGCGCGGACTCAATCGGGGGGACTGAAGCTTTCTTT.

CDR3 region: CSVKRQSSYNEQFF. The DNA of the CDR3 is TGCAGCGTTAAGCGCCAGAGCTCCTACAATGAGCAGTTCTTC. This chain joins TRBV29-1 and TRBJ2-1; D remains ambiguous. V was cut by 5 bases and J by 0 bases, with 11 bases left in between. The CDR3 length is 14 residues. Germline loops: CDR1 SQVTM, CDR2 ANQGSEA.

The chain combines TRBV5-1 with TRBJ2-3; no firm D call. Per germline, CDR1 SGHRS and CDR2 YFSETQ. The ends were cut back, 0 bases at V and 2 bases at J, with 4 bases in the middle. The CDR3 covers 13 residues. CDR3 residues: CASSLGPTDTQYF. CDR3 coding DNA: TGCGCCAGCAGCTTGGGGCCCACAGATACGCAGTATTTT.

The chain links TRBV5-1 to TRBJ2-7; a possible D gene is TRBD2 (6 bases). Germline V gene data show CDR1 as SGHRS and CDR2 as YFSETQ. Trimming took 0 bases from V and 0 from J, leaving 7 bases between them. The CDR3 has 14 residues. For the CDR3, the DNA is TGCGCCAGCAGCTTGGGCGGGATCTCCTACGAGCAGTACTTC. This encodes CASSLGGISYEQYF.

This clone has a handful of counts. This sequence joins TRBV5-4 and TRBJ1-1, with 10 bases matching TRBD1. The CDR3 contains 17 residues. The junction had 10 bases not matched to a gene; V was cut back by 1 base and J by 4 bases. CDR1 is SGHNT and CDR2 is YYREEE in the germline V gene (reference sequence). CDR3 in DNA: TGTGCCAGCAGCTTGCCCGGGACAGGGGTTCGAGGCACTGAAGCTTTCTTT. Translated, it gives CASSLPGTGVRGTEAFF.

V usage is TRBV5-1 and J usage is TRBJ1-1, with D possibly being TRBD1 (6 bases). With 0 bases removed from V and 1 base from J, the gap between germline ends came to 10 bases. The CDR3 has 15 amino acids. The germline gives CDR1 SGHRS, CDR2 YFSETQ. The CDR3 DNA reads as TGCGCCAGCAGCTTGGGACAGGTTACGAACACTGAAGCTTTCTTT. Translating gives CASSLGQVTNTEAFF.

V is TRBV29-1 and J is TRBJ2-7; 10 nucleotides match TRBD1. V was clipped by 5 bases and J by 5 bases; unmatched bases: 6. The CDR3 has 13 amino acids. Germline CDR1 reads SQVTM; CDR2 reads ANQGSEA. The CDR3 coding sequence is TGCAGCGTTTCGGGACAGGGGTACCACGAGCAGTACTTC. Amino acid sequence: CSVSGQGYHEQYF.

The rearrangement joins TRBV4-1 to TRBJ2-4; a possible D gene is TRBD2 (5 bases). CDR3 length equals 15 residues. The V gene's germline CDR1 is MGHRA and CDR2 YSYEKL. Deletions cut 7 bases from V and 8 bases from J, with 21 bases between. CDR3 in amino acids: CASKPREGVLDIQYF. The CDR3 DNA reads as TGCGCCAGCAAACCCCGCGAGGGAGTTTTAGACATTCAGTACTTC.

This clone appeared once. The rearrangement joins TRBV9 to TRBJ2-5; 13 positions match TRBD2. The CDR3 sequence is 16 residues long. V lost 4 bases, J lost 5 bases, and 8 bases stayed unmatched. From germline, CDR1 is SGDLS and CDR2 YYNGEE. The CDR3 protein is CASSHTSGRAGETQYF. The CDR3 coding sequence is TGTGCCAGCAGCCATACTAGCGGGAGGGCCGGGGAGACCCAGTACTTC.

This chain connects TRBV13 to TRBJ2-7; TRBD1 aligns across 11 bases. CDR3 length equals 15 residues. Germline CDR1 and CDR2: PRHDT and FYEKMQ (reference sequence). J was trimmed by 5 bases and V by 4 bases; bases with no gene match: 7. DNA of the CDR3: TGTGCCAGCAGCTCGGACAGGGGGCGCGGGAACGAGCAGTACTTC. This gives the protein CASSSDRGRGNEQYF.

Written as DNA, the CDR3 is TGTGCCAGCAGCTCGCAGCGGGGCCCCACAGATACGCAGTATTTT. Translated, it gives CASSSQRGPTDTQYF. J is TRBJ2-3 and V is TRBV7-2; 7 bases agree with TRBD2. Trimming cost V 4 bases and J 2 bases; bases outside gene matches: 6. The length of the CDR3 is 15 residues. Germline lookup yields CDR1 SGHTA and CDR2 FQGNSA.

The V gene is TRBV19, the J gene TRBJ1-1; TRBD1 matches at 7 bases. The V segment lost 4 bases and the J segment 0 bases; nucleotides outside the gene matches: 5. Germline V gives CDR1 LNHDA, CDR2 SQIVND (reference sequence). The CDR3 runs to 15 residues. CDR3 protein: CASSSQGGVNTEAFF. CDR3 DNA: TGTGCCAGTAGTAGCCAGGGGGGCGTGAACACTGAAGCTTTCTTT.

The rearrangement uses TRBV10-3 and TRBJ2-5; the match to TRBD2 covers 8 bases. V shed 6 bases and J 2 bases; nucleotides not matched to a gene: 8. Germline lookup yields CDR1 ENHRY and CDR2 SYGVKD. The length of the CDR3 is 15 residues. The DNA of the CDR3 is TGTGCCATCAGGGGACTAGTTAATGGGCAAGAGACCCAGTACTTC. Protein: CAIRGLVNGQETQYF.

V usage is TRBV4-2 and J usage is TRBJ2-5; no reliable D call. Germline CDR1 reads LGHNA; CDR2 reads YNFKEQ. V lost 5 bases and J lost 5, with 12 bases in between. The CDR3 extends over 13 amino acids. DNA for the CDR3: TGTGCCAGCAGCTCTCGGCCGGGTGAGACCCAGTACTTC. Its translation is CASSSRPGETQYF.

The V call is TRBV29-1, the J call TRBJ2-5; TRBD1 agrees at 7 bases. This CDR3 is 13 amino acids long. The junction had 10 bases not matched to a gene; V was cut back by 7 bases and J by 5 bases. The germline V gene has CDR1 SQVTM and CDR2 ANQGSEA. CDR3 nucleotides: TGCAGCGCTGTCCTGACAGGGCGGGAGACCCAGTACTTC. Translated, it gives CSAVLTGRETQYF.

The J gene is TRBJ2-5, the V gene TRBV7-2; possible D gene TRBD2, 5 bases. Germline V gene sequence: CDR1 SGHTA, CDR2 FQGNSA. The V end was cut by 3 bases, the J end by 1 base, with 15 bases between. CDR3 length equals 16 residues. As DNA, the CDR3 is TGTGCCAGCAGCTTGGGAGTGGGTGGGTTCCAAGAGACCCAGTACTTC. Protein sequence: CASSLGVGGFQETQYF.

V usage is TRBV10-3 and J usage is TRBJ2-3; 14 bases are a match to TRBD2. The germline V gene encodes CDR1 ENHRY and CDR2 SYGVKD. This CDR3 is 17 amino acids long. V shed 0 bases, J shed 6 bases, and the junction held 5 bases outside the gene matches. The CDR3 DNA follows: TGTGCCATCAGTGAGTCGACTAGCGGGAGGGCCGGGGATACGCAGTATTTT. Protein: CAISESTSGRAGDTQYF.

This clone showed up just once. Written as DNA, the CDR3 is TGTGCCAGCAGTTTAGGGACTAGCGGGGCCCCCGGAGAGCAGTACTTC. It yields the protein CASSLGTSGAPGEQYF. The chain employs TRBV28 and TRBJ2-7; 13 nucleotides line up with TRBD2. This CDR3 contains 16 residues. The V gene end was trimmed by 2 bases and the J gene end by 7 bases; junction bases not matched to a gene: 8. Germline-derived CDR1 and CDR2 are MDHEN and SYDVKM.

V gene TRBV5-8 combines with J gene TRBJ2-1, with D maybe TRBD1 (6 bases). Germline lookup yields CDR1 SGHTS and CDR2 YDEGEE. This CDR3 is built from 16 residues. Trimming took 4 bases from V and 3 from J, leaving 17 bases between them. This CDR3 is CASSVGVAGVYNEQFF. DNA of the CDR3: TGTGCCAGCAGCGTGGGGGTCGCAGGGGTCTACAATGAGCAGTTCTTC.